This paragraph reports one TCR beta chain. Using immunoSEQ multiplex PCR, the repertoire was profiled, and TCRdb retains in-frame clones only, with some absent. The table records around 90,000 clones, around 81% of them present only once. The source of the sample is a study of blood T cell repertoires in COVID-19. Study information: Researchers got acute and convalescent COVID-19 samples from the United States, Italy and Spain.

This CDR3 has 15 residues. V lost 3 bases to trimming and J lost 3 bases; unmatched junction nucleotides: 4. Germline CDR1 MNHNS, CDR2 SASEGT. Input material: peripheral blood. The clonotype was recovered from a woman between 65 and 79 years old with active or convalescent COVID-19. The chain couples TRBV6-1 to TRBJ2-3; 9 bases align to TRBD1. CDR3: CASSEGQGVTDTQYF. The CDR3 nucleotides are TGTGCCAGCAGTGAGGGACAGGGAGTTACAGATACGCAGTATTTT.